This passage covers 17 T cell receptor beta chains from one sample sequenced in a study of blood T cell repertoires in COVID-19. Assay used: immunoSEQ multiplex PCR; TCRdb lists only in-frame clones, some missing. This table has around 350,000 clones, 70% to 90% appearing once. Sample: peripheral blood. These receptors originate from a human donor in a cohort sampled during active COVID-19.

This chain uses TRBV19 with TRBJ2-7; D perhaps matches TRBD1 (5 bases). The CDR3 loop spans 14 amino acids. Germline V gene lookup returns CDR1 LNHDA and CDR2 SQIVND (reference sequence). The V end was cut by 3 bases, the J end by 2 bases, with 11 bases between. The CDR3 here is CASSISPGTYEQYF. The CDR3 DNA reads TGTGCCAGTAGTATTTCCCCAGGGACCTACGAGCAGTACTTC.

V usage is TRBV9 and J usage is TRBJ1-4; tentative D call: TRBD1 (6 bases). V lost 3 bases and J lost 5, with 14 bases in between. The length of the CDR3 is 15 residues. Germline V gives CDR1 SGDLS, CDR2 YYNGEE. CDR3 amino acids: CASSEYDRLNEKLFF. The DNA for the CDR3 is TGTGCCAGCAGCGAATACGACAGGTTGAATGAAAAACTGTTTTTT.

A few counts support this clone. This rearrangement joins TRBV7-9 to TRBJ2-7; a weak D match, TRBD2 (6 bases). Germline assignment: CDR1 SEHNR and CDR2 FQNEAQ (reference sequence). Deletions cut 2 bases from V and 7 bases from J, with 12 bases between. The CDR3 sequence is 13 residues long. The CDR3 region has the DNA TGTGCCAGCAGCTTAATCCCGGGAGATGAGCAGTACTTC. Translated: CASSLIPGDEQYF.

This clone has only a few counts. The chain has TRBV2 and TRBJ2-7; D gene ambiguous. The germline V gene has CDR1 SNHLY and CDR2 FYNNEI. This CDR3 has 14 residues. Trimming removed 2 bases at V and 2 bases at J, with 10 bases between. The CDR3 spells CASSEKTVTYEQYF. The CDR3 DNA reads TGTGCCAGCAGTGAAAAGACTGTGACCTACGAGCAGTACTTC.

The rearrangement joins TRBV5-1 to TRBJ2-2; no firm D call. V shed 3 bases and J shed 0 bases, with 6 bases lying between them. The CDR3 extends over 14 amino acids. Germline CDR1 reads SGHRS; CDR2 reads YFSETQ. DNA for the CDR3: TGCGCCAGCAGCTCCAGTGCGAACACCGGGGAGCTGTTTTTT. This codes for CASSSSANTGELFF. Full variable domain (missing parts from reference TRBV5-1 and TRBJ2-2): KAGVTQTPRYLIKTRGQQVTLSCSPISGHRSVSWYQQTPGQGLQFLFEYFSETQRNKGNFPGRFSGRQFSNSRSEMNVSTLELGDSALYLCASSSSANTGELFFGEGSRLTVL.

This clone came up once. The chain has TRBV2 and TRBJ2-3; TRBD2 matches 13 bases. The CDR3 spans 14 residues. J was trimmed by 10 bases and V by 7 bases; bases with no gene match: 8. Per the germline V gene, CDR1 is SNHLY and CDR2 is FYNNEI. CDR3: CASTPGTSGTAQYF. The CDR3 region has the DNA TGTGCCAGCACCCCAGGGACTAGCGGGACTGCGCAGTATTTT.

The chain couples TRBV28 to TRBJ2-5; D gene ambiguous. The CDR3 totals 13 residues. The ends were cut back, 5 bases at V and 3 bases at J, with 10 bases in the middle. The germline gives CDR1 MDHEN, CDR2 SYDVKM. CDR3 DNA sequence: TGTGCCAGCAGTGAGCCCTTTGAAGAGACCCAGTACTTC. This codes for CASSEPFEETQYF.

The chain employs TRBV7-9 and TRBJ2-1; TRBD2 matches 11 bases. The CDR3 contains 16 residues. From germline, CDR1 is SEHNR and CDR2 FQNEAQ (reference sequence). Trimming took 3 bases from V and 2 from J; bases not matched to a gene: 3. Here the CDR3 DNA reads TGTGCCAGCAGCTTTCTAGCGGGGGGTACCTACAATGAGCAGTTCTTC. Translation gives CASSFLAGGTYNEQFF.

The V gene is TRBV19, the J gene TRBJ1-5; D is possibly TRBD1 (5 bases). The CDR3 is made up of 14 amino acids. Between the trimmed V and J ends, which lost 3 bases and 9 bases, there was a span of 15 bases. CDR1 LNHDA and CDR2 SQIVND come from the germline V gene (reference sequence). The CDR3 DNA sequence: TGTGCCAGTAGTATTGCCTCGAGGGACTGGCCCCAGCATTTT. Residues: CASSIASRDWPQHF.

The count of this clone is one. This chain joins TRBV21-1 and TRBJ1-2; the DNA was not compared with TRBD1, the D call given in the table. TRBV21-1 is a known pseudogene. This CDR3 has 16 amino acids. As DNA, the CDR3 is TGTGCCAGCAGCAAACAGGGTGTCAGGCCTGCTACCGGCTACACCTTC. This encodes CASSKQGVRPATGYTF.

The count of this clone is one. The chain combines TRBV4-1 with TRBJ2-7, with 11 bases matching TRBD2. CDR3 length: 16 amino acids. Per germline, CDR1 MGHRA and CDR2 YSYEKL. V shed 3 bases, J shed 2 bases, and the junction held 6 bases outside the gene matches. As DNA, the CDR3 is TGCGCCAGCAGCCACCCCGCTAGCGGGGGGCCCTACGAGCAGTACTTC. Translating gives CASSHPASGGPYEQYF.

The chain joins TRBV7-2 to TRBJ2-2, with D possibly TRBD1 on 5 matching bases. CDR3 length equals 14 residues. Deletions cut 3 bases from V and 3 bases from J, with 8 bases between. Germline-derived CDR1 and CDR2 are SGHTA and FQGNSA. The CDR3 protein is CASSFPRDTGELFF. In DNA form, the CDR3 reads TGTGCCAGCAGCTTCCCCAGGGACACCGGGGAGCTGTTTTTT.

This chain joins TRBV2 and TRBJ1-2, with 8 bases lining up with TRBD1. Germline V lookup: CDR1 SNHLY, CDR2 FYNNEI. This CDR3 is built from 16 residues. After removal of 0 bases from V and 4 bases from J, the junction contained 7 bases not matched to a gene. The CDR3, as DNA: TGTGCCAGCAGTGAAGCATACAGGGGGGTATCCTATGGCTACACCTTC. Encoded protein: CASSEAYRGVSYGYTF.

The J gene is TRBJ1-6, the V gene TRBV7-8, with a tentative D call TRBD1 (6 bases). Trimming removed 4 bases from V and 0 bases from J, with 16 bases in between. The CDR3 is 18 amino acids. Germline CDR1 and CDR2: SGHVS and FQNEAQ. Written as DNA, the CDR3 is TGTGCCAGCAGCTCATTTTCCCCAGGGGTCTCCTATAATTCACCCCTCCACTTT. Translating gives CASSSFSPGVSYNSPLHF.

The rearrangement joins TRBV5-4 to TRBJ1-4; a weak D match, TRBD1 (6 bases). In germline, CDR1 is SGHNT, CDR2 YYREEE (reference sequence). V was cut by 1 base and J by 7 bases, with 14 bases left in between. The CDR3 is made up of 15 amino acids. CDR3 in DNA: TGTGCCAGCAGCTTGAGGTCTGGGGGGGCTGAAAAACTGTTTTTT. This translates into CASSLRSGGAEKLFF.

This chain uses TRBV6-6 with TRBJ1-6; D not resolved. Germline V lookup: CDR1 MNHNY, CDR2 SVGAGI (reference sequence). There are 14 residues in the CDR3. V lost 0 bases and J 8 bases, leaving 8 bases between the germline ends. CDR3 sequence: CASSYSSGDSPLHF. Here the CDR3 DNA reads TGTGCCAGCAGTTACTCGTCGGGAGATTCACCCCTCCACTTT.

Points on this clone: The germline gene is not matched at one end of the junction; a read error may be the cause. The rearrangement joins TRBV18 to TRBJ1-3; D call uncertain. The CDR3 spans 12 residues. The V gene's germline CDR1 is KGHSH and CDR2 LQKENI. DNA of the CDR3: TGTGCCAGCTCACCCCCGGATGAGGGTCTACATTTT. Its translation: CASSPPDEGLHF.